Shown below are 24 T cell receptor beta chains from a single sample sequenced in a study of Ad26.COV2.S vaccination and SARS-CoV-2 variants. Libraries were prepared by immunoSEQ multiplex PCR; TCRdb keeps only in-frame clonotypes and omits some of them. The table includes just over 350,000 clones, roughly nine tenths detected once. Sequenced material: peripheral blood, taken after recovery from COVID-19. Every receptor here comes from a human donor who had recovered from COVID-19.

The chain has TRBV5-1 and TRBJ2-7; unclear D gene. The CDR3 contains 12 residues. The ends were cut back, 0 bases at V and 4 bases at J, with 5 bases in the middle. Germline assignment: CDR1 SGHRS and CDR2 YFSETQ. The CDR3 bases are TGCGCCAGCAGCTTGGTCAGTTACGAGCAGTACTTC. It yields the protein CASSLVSYEQYF.

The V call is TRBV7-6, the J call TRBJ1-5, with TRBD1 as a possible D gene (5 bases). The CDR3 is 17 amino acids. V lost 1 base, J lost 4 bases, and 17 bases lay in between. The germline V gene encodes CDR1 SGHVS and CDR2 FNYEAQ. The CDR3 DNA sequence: TGTGCCAGCAGCTTAGAAGGCGGTTGGGGACTTAATCAGCCCCAGCATTTT. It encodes CASSLEGGWGLNQPQHF. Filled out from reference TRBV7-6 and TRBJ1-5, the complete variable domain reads GAGVSQSPRYKVTKRGQDVALRCDPISGHVSLYWYRQALGQGPEFLTYFNYEAQQDKSGLPNDRFSAERPEGSISTLTIQRTEQRDSAMYRCASSLEGGWGLNQPQHFGDGTRLSIL.

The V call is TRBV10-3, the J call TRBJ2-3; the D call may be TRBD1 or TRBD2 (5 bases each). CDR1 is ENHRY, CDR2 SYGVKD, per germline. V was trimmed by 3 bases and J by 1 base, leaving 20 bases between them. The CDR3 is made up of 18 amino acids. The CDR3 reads CAISDSDSTGARTDTQYF. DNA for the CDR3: TGTGCCATCAGTGACTCAGATAGTACCGGGGCCCGCACAGATACGCAGTATTTT.

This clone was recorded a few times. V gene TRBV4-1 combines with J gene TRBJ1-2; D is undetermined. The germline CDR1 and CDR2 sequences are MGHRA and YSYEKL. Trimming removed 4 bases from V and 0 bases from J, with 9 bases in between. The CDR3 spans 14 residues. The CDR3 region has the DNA TGCGCCAGCAGCCGCCAAGGGACTAACTATGGCTACACCTTC. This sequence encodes CASSRQGTNYGYTF.

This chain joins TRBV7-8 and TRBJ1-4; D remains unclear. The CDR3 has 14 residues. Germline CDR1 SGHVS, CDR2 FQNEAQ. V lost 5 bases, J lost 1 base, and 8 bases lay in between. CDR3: CASSPPRTNEKLFF. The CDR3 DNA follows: TGTGCCAGCAGCCCCCCCAGAACTAATGAAAAACTGTTTTTT.

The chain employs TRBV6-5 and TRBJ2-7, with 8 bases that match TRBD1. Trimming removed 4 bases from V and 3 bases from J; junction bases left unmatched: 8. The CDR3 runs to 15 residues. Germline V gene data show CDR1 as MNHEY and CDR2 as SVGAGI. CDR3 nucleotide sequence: TGTGCCAGCAGTTCCATTGACAGGGGTGGCTACGAGCAGTACTTC. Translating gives CASSSIDRGGYEQYF.

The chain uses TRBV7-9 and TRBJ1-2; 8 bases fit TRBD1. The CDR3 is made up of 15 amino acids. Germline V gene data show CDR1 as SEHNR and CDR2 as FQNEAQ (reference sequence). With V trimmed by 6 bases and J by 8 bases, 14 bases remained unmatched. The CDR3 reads CASSSPTGDVGGYTF. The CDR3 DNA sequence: TGTGCCAGCAGTTCCCCGACAGGGGATGTAGGCGGCTACACCTTC.

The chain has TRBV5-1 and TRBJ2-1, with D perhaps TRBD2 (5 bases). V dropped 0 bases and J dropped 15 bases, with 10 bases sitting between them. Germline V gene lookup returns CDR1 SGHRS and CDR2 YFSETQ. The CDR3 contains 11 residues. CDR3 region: CASSLGLFVFF. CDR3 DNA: TGCGCCAGCAGCTTGGGACTATTTGTGTTCTTC. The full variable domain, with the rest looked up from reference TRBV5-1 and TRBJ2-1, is KAGVTQTPRYLIKTRGQQVTLSCSPISGHRSVSWYQQTPGQGLQFLFEYFSETQRNKGNFPGRFSGRQFSNSRSEMNVSTLELGDSALYLCASSLGLFVFFGPGTRLTVL.

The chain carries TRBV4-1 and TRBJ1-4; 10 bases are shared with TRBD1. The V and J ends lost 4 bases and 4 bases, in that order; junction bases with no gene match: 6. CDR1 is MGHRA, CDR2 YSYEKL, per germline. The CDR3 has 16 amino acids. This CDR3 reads CASSPGQGHGNEKLFF. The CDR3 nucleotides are TGCGCCAGCAGCCCGGGACAGGGGCATGGTAATGAAAAACTGTTTTTT.

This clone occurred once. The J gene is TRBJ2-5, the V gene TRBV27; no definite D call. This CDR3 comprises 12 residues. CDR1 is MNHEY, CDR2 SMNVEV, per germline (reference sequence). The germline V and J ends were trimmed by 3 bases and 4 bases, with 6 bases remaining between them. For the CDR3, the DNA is TGTGCCAGCAGTTTTACCGGAGAGACCCAGTACTTC. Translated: CASSFTGETQYF.

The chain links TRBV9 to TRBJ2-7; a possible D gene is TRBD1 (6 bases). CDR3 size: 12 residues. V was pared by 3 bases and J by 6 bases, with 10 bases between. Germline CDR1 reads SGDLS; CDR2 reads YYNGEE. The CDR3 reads CASSAPGVEQYF. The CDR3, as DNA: TGTGCCAGCAGCGCCCCAGGGGTCGAGCAGTACTTC.

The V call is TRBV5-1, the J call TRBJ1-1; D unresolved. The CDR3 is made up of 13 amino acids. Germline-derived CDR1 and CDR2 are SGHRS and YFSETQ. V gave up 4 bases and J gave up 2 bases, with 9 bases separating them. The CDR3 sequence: CASSVQINTEAFF. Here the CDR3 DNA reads TGCGCCAGCAGCGTACAGATTAACACTGAAGCTTTCTTT. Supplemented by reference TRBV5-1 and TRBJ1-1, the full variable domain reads KAGVTQTPRYLIKTRGQQVTLSCSPISGHRSVSWYQQTPGQGLQFLFEYFSETQRNKGNFPGRFSGRQFSNSRSEMNVSTLELGDSALYLCASSVQINTEAFFGQGTRLTVV.

Here the CDR3 DNA reads TGTGCCAGCAGCAGGGACAGCAGCACAGATACGCAGTATTTT. Translating gives CASSRDSSTDTQYF. V and J are TRBV9 and TRBJ2-3; the match to TRBD1 covers 7 bases. The CDR3 covers 14 residues. The trim removed 4 bases at V and 0 bases at J, leaving 2 bases unmatched. Germline V gene sequence: CDR1 SGDLS, CDR2 YYNGEE.

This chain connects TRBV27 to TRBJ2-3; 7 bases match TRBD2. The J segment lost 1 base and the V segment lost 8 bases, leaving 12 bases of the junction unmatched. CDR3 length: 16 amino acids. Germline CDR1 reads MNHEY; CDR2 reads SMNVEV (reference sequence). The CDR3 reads CASGSGLGRGTDTQYF. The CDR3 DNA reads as TGTGCCAGCGGCTCTGGGTTGGGGAGGGGCACAGATACGCAGTATTTT.

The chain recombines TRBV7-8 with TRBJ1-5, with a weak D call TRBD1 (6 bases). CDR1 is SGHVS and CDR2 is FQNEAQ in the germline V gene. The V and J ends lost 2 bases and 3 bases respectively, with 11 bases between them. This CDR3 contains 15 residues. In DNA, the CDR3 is TGTGCCAGCAGCTTAACGGACAGCTCCAATCAGCCCCAGCATTTT. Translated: CASSLTDSSNQPQHF.

The CDR3 region is CASSLLAGELNEQFF. In DNA form, the CDR3 reads TGTGCCAGCAGCCTCTTAGCGGGGGAGCTCAATGAGCAGTTCTTC. The chain has TRBV7-9 and TRBJ2-1; the match to TRBD2 covers 9 bases. V gave up 5 bases and J gave up 6 bases; unmatched junction bases: 8. Germline loops: CDR1 SEHNR, CDR2 FQNEAQ (reference sequence). This CDR3 contains 15 residues.

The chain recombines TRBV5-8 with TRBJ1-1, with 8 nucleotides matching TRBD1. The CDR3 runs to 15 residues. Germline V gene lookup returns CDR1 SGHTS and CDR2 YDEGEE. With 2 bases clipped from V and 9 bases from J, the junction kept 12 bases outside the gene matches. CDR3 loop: CASSLTGGKGSKAFF. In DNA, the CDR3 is TGTGCCAGCAGCTTAACAGGGGGGAAGGGATCTAAAGCTTTCTTT. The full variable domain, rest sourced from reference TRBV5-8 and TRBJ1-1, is EAGVTQSPTHLIKTRGQQATLRCSPISGHTSVYWYQQALGLGLQFLLWYDEGEERNRGNFPPRFSGRQFPNYSSELNVNALELEDSALYLCASSLTGGKGSKAFFGQGTRLTVV.

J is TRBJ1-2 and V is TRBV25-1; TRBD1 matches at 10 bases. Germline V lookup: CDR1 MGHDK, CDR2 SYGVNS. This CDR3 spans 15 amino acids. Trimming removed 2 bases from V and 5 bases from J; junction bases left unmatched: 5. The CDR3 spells CASSEVGQGVYGYTF. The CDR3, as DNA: TGTGCCAGCAGTGAAGTTGGACAGGGGGTTTATGGCTACACCTTC.

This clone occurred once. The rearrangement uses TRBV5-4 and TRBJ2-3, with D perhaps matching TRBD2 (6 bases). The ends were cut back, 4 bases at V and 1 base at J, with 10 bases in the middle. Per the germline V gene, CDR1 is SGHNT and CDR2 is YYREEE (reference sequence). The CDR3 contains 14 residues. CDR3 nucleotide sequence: TGTGCCAGCAGCCGAGGAGGGGGCACAGATACGCAGTATTTT. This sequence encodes CASSRGGGTDTQYF.

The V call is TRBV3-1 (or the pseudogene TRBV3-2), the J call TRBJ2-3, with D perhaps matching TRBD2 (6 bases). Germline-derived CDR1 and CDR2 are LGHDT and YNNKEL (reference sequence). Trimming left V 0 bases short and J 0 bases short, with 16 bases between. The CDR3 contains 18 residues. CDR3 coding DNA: TGTGCCAGCAGCCAAGATCTTGGACTACAGATTAGCACAGATACGCAGTATTTT. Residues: CASSQDLGLQISTDTQYF.

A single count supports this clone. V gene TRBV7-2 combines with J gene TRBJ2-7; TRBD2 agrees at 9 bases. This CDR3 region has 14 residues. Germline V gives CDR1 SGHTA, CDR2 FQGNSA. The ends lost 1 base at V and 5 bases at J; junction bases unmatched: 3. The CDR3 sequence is CASSLGGGANEQYF. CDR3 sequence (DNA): TGTGCCAGCAGCTTAGGCGGGGGGGCCAACGAGCAGTACTTC.

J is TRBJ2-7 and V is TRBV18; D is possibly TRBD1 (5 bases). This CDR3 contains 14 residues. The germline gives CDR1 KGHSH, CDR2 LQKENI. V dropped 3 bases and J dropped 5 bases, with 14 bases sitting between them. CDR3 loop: CASSPQSRVNEQYF. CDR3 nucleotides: TGTGCCAGCTCACCGCAGAGCAGGGTGAACGAGCAGTACTTC.

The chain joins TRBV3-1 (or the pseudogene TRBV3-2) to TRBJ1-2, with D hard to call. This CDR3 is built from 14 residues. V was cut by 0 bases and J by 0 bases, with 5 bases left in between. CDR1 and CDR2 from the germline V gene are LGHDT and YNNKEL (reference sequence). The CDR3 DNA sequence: TGTGCCAGCAGCCAAGAAGGCACTAACTATGGCTACACCTTC. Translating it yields CASSQEGTNYGYTF.

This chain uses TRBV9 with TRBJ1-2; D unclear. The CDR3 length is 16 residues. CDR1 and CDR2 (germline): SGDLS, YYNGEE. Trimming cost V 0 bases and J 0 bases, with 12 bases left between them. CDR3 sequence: CASSVGGLQANYGYTF. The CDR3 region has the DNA TGTGCCAGCAGCGTAGGGGGTCTACAAGCTAACTATGGCTACACCTTC.